This TCR beta chain was obtained from a study of Ad26.COV2.S vaccination and SARS-CoV-2 variants. Study-wide points: Substantial response breadth was reportedly seen for spike-specific CD8+ and CD4+ T cells after vaccination.

Produced via immunoSEQ multiplex PCR; TCRdb's table is partial and in-frame only. Of about 370,000 clones in the sample, about 88% were seen once. Germline assignment: CDR1 LNHDA and CDR2 SQIVND (reference sequence). The CDR3 length is 15 residues. Trimming stripped 3 bases from V and 7 bases from J, with 16 bases between. Comment on this clone: What it recognizes is unknown.

This sample's treatment: some 20 received Ad26.COV2.S at low or high dose, single or two shots; roughly 5 received placebo; per-sample allocation not given. The samples were gathered on day 63 after the first injection of vaccine or placebo. What was given as vaccine was an Ad26 vector encoding Wuhan-strain SARS-CoV-2 spike. The sequence derives from a person between 18 and 60 years old who received the Ad26.COV2.S COVID-19 vaccine or a placebo. V gene TRBV19 combines with J gene TRBJ2-1; TRBD2 is a possible D gene (6 bases). This specimen was peripheral blood, taken in a trial of Ad26.COV2.S vaccine versus placebo. CDR3 coding DNA: TGTGCCAGTAGTATCACCCCTCTGACTAGTAATGAGCAGTTCTTC. It yields the protein CASSITPLTSNEQFF. Using reference TRBV19 and TRBJ2-1 for the parts outside the CDR3, the full variable domain is DGGITQSPKYLFRKEGQNVTLSCEQNLNHDAMYWYRQDPGQGLRLIYYSQIVNDFQKGDIAEGYSVSREKKESFPLTVTSAQKNPTAFYLCASSITPLTSNEQFFGPGTRLTVL.